Each of the 22 T cell receptor beta chains below was sequenced from the same sample in a study of cytomegalovirus exposure and HLA in healthy donors. TCRdb's copy holds only in-frame clones and misses some; the assay was immunoSEQ multiplex PCR. The sample contains about 200,000 clones, 87% of which appear only once. Source material: PBMCs. The receptor set was obtained from a woman aged 18-29 years in good health and CMV-seropositive.

A remark on this clone: The same CDR3 is also encoded by other DNA sequences in this sample. The J gene is TRBJ1-1, the V gene TRBV28; 7 bases agree with TRBD1. Per germline, CDR1 MDHEN and CDR2 SYDVKM. This CDR3 spans 13 amino acids. The V and J ends lost 5 bases and 4 bases, in that order; junction bases with no gene match: 4. CDR3 residues: CASSLAGGTEAFF. The DNA for the CDR3 is TGTGCCAGCAGTCTAGCAGGGGGCACTGAAGCTTTCTTT.

This clone has a single count. The genes are TRBV10-1 and TRBJ2-7; TRBD1 agrees at 9 bases. Looked up from germline, CDR1 is WNHNN and CDR2 is SYGVQD (reference sequence). This CDR3 has 17 amino acids. Unmatched junction bases numbered 9, after V lost 0 bases and J lost 3 bases. The CDR3 nucleotides read TGCGCCAGCAGTGAGTCTGTCGGGACAGGGTTTTTCTACGAGCAGTACTTC. It codes for CASSESVGTGFFYEQYF.

This chain joins TRBV4-1 and TRBJ2-5, with TRBD2 identical over 7 bases. The CDR3 is made up of 17 amino acids. V lost 0 bases to trimming and J lost 2 bases; unmatched junction nucleotides: 9. Germline V gene sequence: CDR1 MGHRA, CDR2 YSYEKL. CDR3 bases: TGCGCCAGCAGCCAAGATCCGCCCATGGGGGGGCAAGAGACCCAGTACTTC. Encoded protein: CASSQDPPMGGQETQYF.

This chain joins TRBV7-9 and TRBJ2-1, with 10 bases fitting TRBD2. The ends lost 1 base at V and 6 bases at J; junction bases unmatched: 12. In germline, CDR1 is SEHNR, CDR2 FQNEAQ (reference sequence). This CDR3 region has 18 residues. The CDR3 nucleotides are TGTGCCAGCAGCTTAGAGTACAGGGCACTAGCGGGGCTCAATGAGCAGTTCTTC. Translated, it gives CASSLEYRALAGLNEQFF.

This clone showed up just once. The J gene is TRBJ1-2, the V gene TRBV4-2; unclear D gene. V was trimmed by 0 bases and J by 5 bases, leaving 13 bases between them. CDR1 is LGHNA, CDR2 YNFKEQ, per germline. The CDR3 has 15 residues. This CDR3 is CASSQDPGVRYGYTF. DNA for the CDR3: TGTGCCAGCAGCCAAGACCCCGGGGTAAGGTATGGCTACACCTTC.

This clone was counted between two and nine times. The chain employs TRBV18 and TRBJ2-7; TRBD1 is a possible D gene (6 bases). The germline CDR1 and CDR2 sequences are KGHSH and LQKENI. The CDR3 consists of 16 residues. Trimming stripped 1 base from V and 4 bases from J, with 17 bases between. The CDR3 region is CASSPLASTGNYEQYF. The CDR3 DNA follows: TGTGCCAGCTCACCACTAGCTTCGACAGGAAATTACGAGCAGTACTTC.

The chain is built from TRBV1 and TRBJ2-1; the listed D gene, TRBD2, was not tested against the DNA. TRBV1 is assigned pseudogene status. CDR3 length: 19 residues. The CDR3 sequence: CTSSQDGPSIVCWRNEQFF. CDR3 sequence (DNA): TGCACCAGCAGCCAAGACGGTCCTAGTATAGTGTGTTGGAGGAATGAGCAGTTCTTC.

The chain joins TRBV27 to TRBJ1-1; D possibly corresponds to TRBD1 (5 bases). Germline lookup yields CDR1 MNHEY and CDR2 SMNVEV (reference sequence). The CDR3 has 15 residues. Deletions cut 7 bases from V and 0 bases from J, with 15 bases between. This CDR3 is CASIPSRGLNTEAFF. Here the CDR3 DNA reads TGTGCCAGCATCCCCTCTAGGGGTTTGAACACTGAAGCTTTCTTT.

The rearrangement links TRBV4-1 to TRBJ1-5; D uncertain. Trimming took 7 bases from V and 2 from J, leaving 24 bases between them. The CDR3 is 18 residues long. Germline V gene data show CDR1 as MGHRA and CDR2 as YSYEKL. Here the CDR3 DNA reads TGCGCCAGCAACCCTGCACCCAATGCGGCTTATGGCAATCAGCCCCAGCATTTT. Translated, it gives CASNPAPNAAYGNQPQHF.

The chain links TRBV6-5 to TRBJ1-3; TRBD1 aligns across 7 bases. The J segment lost 6 bases and the V segment lost 5 bases, leaving 7 bases of the junction unmatched. This CDR3 region has 14 residues. Germline-derived CDR1 and CDR2 are MNHEY and SVGAGI. The CDR3: CASSPRTGKNTIYF. The CDR3 nucleotides are TGTGCCAGCAGTCCAAGGACAGGAAAAAACACCATATATTTT.

This rearrangement joins TRBV30 to TRBJ2-1; TRBD2 matches at 10 bases. The CDR3 has 13 amino acids. V shed 5 bases and J 14 bases; nucleotides not matched to a gene: 12. Germline V lookup: CDR1 GTSNPN, CDR2 SVGIG (reference sequence). The CDR3 sequence: CAWAGTSASREFF. In DNA, the CDR3 is TGTGCCTGGGCCGGGACTAGCGCTTCACGGGAGTTCTTC.

This CDR3 reads CASSQAAGTANYGYTF. In DNA form, the CDR3 reads TGCGCCAGCAGCCAAGCGGCTGGGACAGCTAACTATGGCTACACCTTC. The chain employs TRBV4-1 and TRBJ1-2; 7 positions agree with TRBD1. The CDR3 extends over 16 amino acids. Germline trimming cut 1 base from V and 0 bases from J; bases unmatched to any gene: 5. CDR1 MGHRA and CDR2 YSYEKL come from the germline V gene.

The chain couples TRBV30 to TRBJ1-1, with a tentative D call TRBD1 (6 bases). V was clipped by 2 bases and J by 4 bases, with 14 bases between them. The germline CDR1 and CDR2 sequences are GTSNPN and SVGIG (reference sequence). There are 14 residues in the CDR3. CDR3 loop: CAWSNGGASTEAFF. CDR3 in DNA: TGTGCCTGGAGTAATGGGGGCGCGAGCACTGAAGCTTTCTTT.

The V call is TRBV10-3, the J call TRBJ1-5; TRBD1 might be the D (6 bases). Germline CDR1 and CDR2: ENHRY and SYGVKD. There are 14 residues in the CDR3. Trimming removed 5 bases at V and 7 bases at J, with 15 bases between. For the CDR3, the DNA is TGTGCCATCAGTTCGACAGGTAGCACGCAGCCCCAGCATTTT. Amino acid sequence: CAISSTGSTQPQHF.

The sample holds one count of this clone. J is TRBJ1-1 and V is TRBV2; no reliable D call. CDR1 SNHLY and CDR2 FYNNEI come from the germline V gene. The CDR3 has 13 amino acids. Trimming took off 1 base at V and 3 bases at J, with 6 bases between the two ends. Written as DNA, the CDR3 is TGTGCCAGCAGTGAAGTCCGGGACACTGAAGCTTTCTTT. Its translation is CASSEVRDTEAFF.

The V and J genes are TRBV4-1 and TRBJ1-1; 8 nucleotides match TRBD1. The J segment lost 0 bases and the V segment lost 7 bases, leaving 7 bases of the junction unmatched. The CDR3 has 15 residues. From germline, CDR1 is MGHRA and CDR2 YSYEKL. The CDR3 DNA follows: TGCGCCAGCAACCGTGGACAGGGCCTGAACACTGAAGCTTTCTTT. Its protein product is CASNRGQGLNTEAFF.

This rearrangement joins TRBV30 to TRBJ1-1; 7 nucleotides agree with TRBD1. Looked up from germline, CDR1 is GTSNPN and CDR2 is SVGIG (reference sequence). V lost 5 bases and J lost 0; bases outside the gene matches: 6. This CDR3 has 14 residues. The chain's CDR3 is CAWGGTVMNTEAFF. The DNA of the CDR3 is TGTGCCTGGGGGGGGACAGTTATGAACACTGAAGCTTTCTTT.

The chain joins TRBV27 to TRBJ2-1; D is unresolved. The V and J ends lost 2 bases and 6 bases respectively, with 17 bases between them. Germline V gene data show CDR1 as MNHEY and CDR2 as SMNVEV (reference sequence). The CDR3 length is 16 residues. The CDR3 DNA sequence: TGTGCCAGCAGTTTACTATCCCCCCCGACTGTCAATGAGCAGTTCTTC. Its protein product is CASSLLSPPTVNEQFF.

The rearrangement links TRBV6-4 to TRBJ2-3, with 11 bases lining up with TRBD2. The trim removed 2 bases at V and 4 bases at J, leaving 2 bases unmatched. This CDR3 spans 15 amino acids. Germline loops: CDR1 MRHNA, CDR2 SNTAGT. CDR3 coding DNA: TGTGCCAGCAGTGACGGGACTAGCGGCTCAGATACGCAGTATTTT. It encodes CASSDGTSGSDTQYF.

The J gene is TRBJ2-7, the V gene TRBV27, with 10 bases matching TRBD2. The CDR3 length is 14 residues. CDR1 and CDR2 (germline): MNHEY, SMNVEV (reference sequence). J was trimmed by 0 bases and V by 7 bases; bases with no gene match: 3. The CDR3 protein is CASTSSGSSYEQYF. The CDR3 nucleotides are TGTGCCAGCACCTCTAGCGGGAGCTCCTACGAGCAGTACTTC.

This chain connects TRBV5-4 to TRBJ2-2, with D tentatively TRBD2 (6 bases). CDR1 is SGHNT, CDR2 YYREEE, per germline (reference sequence). The V end was cut by 3 bases, the J end by 4 bases, with 16 bases between. The CDR3 loop spans 16 amino acids. CDR3 amino acids: CASSWGRGSGTGELFF. Written as DNA, the CDR3 is TGTGCCAGCAGCTGGGGACGGGGGAGTGGCACCGGGGAGCTGTTTTTT.

The chain couples TRBV2 to TRBJ2-7; 8 nucleotides match TRBD2. The germline CDR1 and CDR2 sequences are SNHLY and FYNNEI. With V trimmed by 0 bases and J by 1 base, 2 bases remained unmatched. This CDR3 spans 15 amino acids. The CDR3 sequence is CASSEAGLVSYEQYF. The CDR3 DNA follows: TGTGCCAGCAGTGAAGCGGGACTAGTTTCCTACGAGCAGTACTTC.